These T cell receptor beta chains were read from a single sample in a study of beta chain features in type 1 diabetes. Only in-frame clones appear in the TCRdb table, and some are missing; sequencing was by immunoSEQ multiplex PCR. The sample holds a few hundred thousand clones, roughly 24% seen once. Source material: naive CD4+ T cells from blood. The receptors stem from a woman aged 25 to 39 with type 1 diabetes. Both conserved end residues are part of each CDR3. A D gene is named only where the DNA matches it firmly. Clone sizes are given selectively: once, few, many, or a class where the clone is expanded.

j_gene: TRBJ2-1
abundance: once
v_gene: TRBV28
d_gene: TRBD2
CDR3nt: TGTGCCAGCAGTTCTCCGGGACTAGCGGGAGGGACGAGCTCCTACAATGAGCAGTTCTTC
CDR3aa: CASSSPGLAGGTSSYNEQFF

j_gene: TRBJ1-2
abundance: -
v_gene: TRBV15
d_gene: -
CDR3nt: TGTGCCACCTCGGCAGGGCACTATGGCTACACCTTC
CDR3aa: CATSAGHYGYTF

j_gene: TRBJ2-4
abundance: few
v_gene: TRBV2
d_gene: TRBD1
CDR3nt: TGTGCCAGCAGTGGGGGACAGGGGATGAACATTCAGTACTTC
CDR3aa: CASSGGQGMNIQYF

j_gene: TRBJ2-5
abundance: few
v_gene: TRBV15
d_gene: -
CDR3nt: TGTGCCACCAGCAGAGGGACAGTTCAGACCCAGTACTTC
CDR3aa: CATSRGTVQTQYF

j_gene: TRBJ2-1
abundance: -
v_gene: TRBV30
d_gene: TRBD2
CDR3nt: TGTGCCTGGAGTGTAGGGCGGGAGGGTTCCTACAATGAGCAGTTCTTC
CDR3aa: CAWSVGREGSYNEQFF

j_gene: TRBJ2-5
abundance: -
v_gene: TRBV5-1
d_gene: TRBD2
CDR3nt: TGCGCCAGCAGCCATAGGACTAGCGGGAGTCTTGAGACCCAGTACTTC
CDR3aa: CASSHRTSGSLETQYF

j_gene: TRBJ2-1
abundance: few
v_gene: TRBV29-1
d_gene: TRBD1
CDR3nt: TGCAGCGTTTGGGCCCTGGACAGGGGCAATGAGCAGTTCTTC
CDR3aa: CSVWALDRGNEQFF

j_gene: TRBJ2-7
abundance: few
v_gene: TRBV2
d_gene: -
CDR3nt: TGTGCCAGCAGCTCGCAGTACGAGCAGTACTTC
CDR3aa: CASSSQYEQYF

j_gene: TRBJ1-2
abundance: -
v_gene: TRBV30
d_gene: -
CDR3nt: TGTGCCTGGAGTGTACCCAGGGGCAGGACGGGCTATGGCTACACCTTC
CDR3aa: CAWSVPRGRTGYGYTF

j_gene: TRBJ2-2
abundance: few
v_gene: TRBV5-6
d_gene: -
CDR3nt: TGTGCCAGCAGCTCAGGGTTGACCGGGGAGCTGTTTTTT
CDR3aa: CASSSGLTGELFF

j_gene: TRBJ2-1
abundance: -
v_gene: TRBV7-9
d_gene: -
CDR3nt: TGTGCCAGCAGCTCCCTCTTAGCGAGGCATCCCGGTGAGCAGTTCTTC
CDR3aa: CASSSLLARHPGEQFF

j_gene: TRBJ2-3
abundance: once
v_gene: TRBV6-1
d_gene: -
CDR3nt: TGTGCCAGCAGTGAAGCGTCAAGCACAGATACGCAGTATTTT
CDR3aa: CASSEASSTDTQYF

j_gene: TRBJ2-7
abundance: few
v_gene: TRBV4-2
d_gene: -
CDR3nt: TGTGCCAGCAGCCAAGGTATCCTAGGAGGGAGCCACGAGCAGTACTTC
CDR3aa: CASSQGILGGSHEQYF